This T cell receptor (beta chain) was identified during a study of Ad26.COV2.S vaccination and SARS-CoV-2 variants. CDR1 is LNHDA and CDR2 is SQIVND in the germline V gene (reference sequence). The junction had 5 bases not matched to a gene; V was cut back by 3 bases and J by 4 bases. The CDR3 consists of 15 residues. Assay: immunoSEQ multiplex PCR; the TCRdb copy retains only in-frame clones and omits some. The table lists hundreds of thousands of clones, approximately 86% of them singletons, with roughly 10% in the top ten. Treatment indicated: roughly 19 received Ad26.COV2.S at low or high dose, single or two shots; 5 received placebo; per-sample allocation not given. Specimen acquisition occurred on day 63 following the initial vaccine or placebo injection. Vaccine was an Ad26 vector expressing Wuhan-strain SARS-CoV-2 spike.

Source: peripheral blood, taken in a trial of Ad26.COV2.S vaccine versus placebo. The receptor comes from a person between 18 and 60 years old who received the Ad26.COV2.S COVID-19 vaccine or a placebo. The rearrangement uses TRBV19 and TRBJ2-2, with 7 bases aligning to TRBD1. The CDR3 DNA reads as TGTGCCAGTAGTATCCGACAGGGAAGCACCGGGGAGCTGTTTTTT. Translation gives CASSIRQGSTGELFF.